These 14 T cell receptor beta chains share one sample of origin, sequenced in a study of human T cells and chemical hapten exposure. TCRdb reanalysed the RACE reads using MiXCR and keeps one entry per CDR3 protein. This table holds some 120,000 distinct CDR3 sequences, approximately 10% found once. Documented time point: healthy volunteer bleed at 2 weeks. The study extracted total RNA from unfractionated whole blood. Sample: whole blood. These TCRs come from a male donor in good health. Some clones in this sample may be carry-over from other donors' samples.

The CDR3 is CASSYHQGWRNSPLHF. For the CDR3, the DNA is TGTGCCAGCAGTTACCATCAAGGGTGGCGCAATTCACCCCTCCACTTT. V and J are TRBV6-2 or TRBV6-3 and TRBJ1-6; no clear D. Germline-derived CDR1 and CDR2 are MNHEY and SVGEGT. V dropped 2 bases and J dropped 7 bases, with 15 bases sitting between them. The CDR3 extends over 16 amino acids.

This clonotype was observed a few times. V usage is TRBV12-3 or TRBV12-4 and J usage is TRBJ1-5, with a possible D match to TRBD1 (6 bases). This CDR3 is built from 14 residues. With 6 bases removed from V and 6 bases from J, the gap between germline ends came to 15 bases. The CDR3 DNA sequence: TGTGCCAGCAGGGGGATCAGGGGTCGTCAGCCCCAGCATTTT. It specifies CASRGIRGRQPQHF.

The J gene is TRBJ2-7, the V gene TRBV16; no firm D call. CDR1 is KGHSY, CDR2 FQNENV, per germline. The CDR3 length is 11 residues. V shed 5 bases and J shed 4 bases, with 6 bases lying between them. The DNA for the CDR3 is TGTGCCAGCAGCTTGCAGTACGAGCAGTACTTC. Encoded protein: CASSLQYEQYF.

A few counts support this clonotype. This chain joins TRBV14 and TRBJ1-6; tentatively, D is TRBD1 (5 bases). The V gene's germline CDR1 is SGHDN and CDR2 FVKESK. This CDR3 region has 16 residues. Trimming stripped 0 bases from V and 3 bases from J, with 9 bases between. The CDR3 DNA reads TGTGCCAGCAGCCAAGATATAGGGGTCTATAATTCACCCCTCCACTTT. The encoded protein is CASSQDIGVYNSPLHF. Filled out from reference TRBV14 and TRBJ1-6, the complete variable domain reads EAGVTQFPSHSVIEKGQTVTLRCDPISGHDNLYWYRRVMGKEIKFLLHFVKESKQDESGMPNNRFLAERTGGTYSTLKVQPAELEDSGVYFCASSQDIGVYNSPLHFGNGTRLTVT.

The chain joins TRBV3-1 to TRBJ2-7; the D is unclear. Between the trimmed V and J ends, which lost 0 bases and 4 bases, there was a span of 7 bases. Germline V gene data show CDR1 as LGHDT and CDR2 as YNNKEL (reference sequence). The CDR3 totals 13 residues. The CDR3: CASSQDYGYEQYF. The CDR3 DNA sequence: TGTGCCAGCAGCCAAGATTACGGATACGAGCAGTACTTC.

This clonotype has more than one count but fewer than ten. This chain connects TRBV6-6 to TRBJ2-2; D not resolved. The CDR3 loop spans 18 amino acids. In germline, CDR1 is MNHNY, CDR2 SVGAGI (reference sequence). Between the trimmed V and J ends, which lost 5 bases and 6 bases, there was a span of 25 bases. CDR3 nucleotides: TGTGCCAGCAGTACCCACTATCGCCCAGGTGGAGTACCCGGGGAGCTGTTTTTT. Its protein is CASSTHYRPGGVPGELFF.

This chain connects TRBV4-2 to TRBJ2-1, with D perhaps TRBD2 (6 bases). The CDR3 loop spans 16 amino acids. V was clipped by 0 bases and J by 2 bases, with 11 bases between them. Looked up from germline, CDR1 is LGHNA and CDR2 is YNFKEQ. The CDR3 here is CASSQDLGGAYNEQFF. CDR3 nucleotide sequence: TGTGCCAGCAGCCAAGATCTGGGCGGGGCCTACAATGAGCAGTTCTTC.

The chain is built from TRBV3-1 and TRBJ2-2; D not certain. The germline V gene encodes CDR1 LGHDT and CDR2 YNNKEL (reference sequence). This CDR3 spans 16 amino acids. Deletions cut 4 bases from V and 0 bases from J, with 12 bases between. DNA of the CDR3: TGTGCCAGCAGCCTTTGGAAGGCGCCGAACACCGGGGAGCTGTTTTTT. It translates to CASSLWKAPNTGELFF.

At least ten counts were recorded for this clonotype. The gene calls are TRBV7-9 and TRBJ1-5; D call uncertain. Germline CDR1 is SEHNR and CDR2 is FQNEAQ (reference sequence). The germline V and J ends were trimmed by 2 bases and 2 bases, with 7 bases remaining between them. This CDR3 contains 14 residues. CDR3 sequence: CASSLTGGNQPQHF. The DNA of the CDR3 is TGTGCCAGCAGCTTAACCGGGGGCAATCAGCCCCAGCATTTT.

The V call is TRBV6-6, the J call TRBJ1-1; D possibly corresponds to TRBD1 (5 bases). V was clipped by 4 bases and J by 7 bases, with 13 bases between them. Germline CDR1 MNHNY, CDR2 SVGAGI (reference sequence). The CDR3 totals 13 residues. The CDR3 is CASSSSRDVEAFF. CDR3 in DNA: TGTGCCAGCAGTTCAAGCCGGGACGTTGAAGCTTTCTTT.

A few counts support this clonotype. The chain links TRBV7-9 to TRBJ2-2; the match to TRBD2 covers 12 bases. Germline CDR1 and CDR2: SEHNR and FQNEAQ (reference sequence). The CDR3 runs to 17 residues. The V segment lost 4 bases and the J segment 4 bases; nucleotides outside the gene matches: 7. CDR3 nucleotide sequence: TGTGCCAGCAGCTACCTAGCGGGAGGGCCCGCCACCGGGGAGCTGTTTTTT. This gives the protein CASSYLAGGPATGELFF.

This clonotype was seen many times. The chain carries TRBV25-1 and TRBJ1-1; D remains ambiguous. This CDR3 comprises 13 residues. Germline V CDR1 and CDR2: MGHDK, SYGVNS. V lost 1 base and J 5 bases, leaving 8 bases between the germline ends. The CDR3 bases are TGTGCCAGCAGTGAATTGGGCAAGACTGAAGCTTTCTTT. Its protein product is CASSELGKTEAFF.

This rearrangement joins TRBV10-2 to TRBJ1-4; D not resolved. The CDR3 runs 14 residues. Germline lookup yields CDR1 WSHSY and CDR2 SAAADI. V dropped 5 bases and J dropped 4 bases, with 11 bases sitting between them. CDR3 loop: CASSPQEDNEKLFF. The DNA for the CDR3 is TGCGCCAGCAGTCCGCAGGAGGATAATGAAAAACTGTTTTTT.

This clonotype was seen only a few times. The genes are TRBV20-1 and TRBJ1-1; D gene unclear. Deletions cut 2 bases from V and 1 base from J, with 20 bases between. This CDR3 has 17 residues. CDR1 is DFQATT and CDR2 is SNEGSKA in the germline V gene (reference sequence). CDR3 loop: CSARPVEPVSSNTEAFF. In DNA, the CDR3 is TGCAGTGCTAGACCAGTCGAACCTGTAAGTTCGAACACTGAAGCTTTCTTT.